The TCR beta chain described here comes from a study of blood T cell repertoires in COVID-19. Measured with immunoSEQ multiplex PCR; TCRdb has only the in-frame clones, and not every one. This sample has fewer than 150,000 clones; around 88% occur once, and the top ten carry 25% to 30%. Sequenced sample: peripheral blood. The source is a human donor in a cohort sampled during active COVID-19.

The CDR3 reads CASSPPARGNEKLFF. The CDR3 DNA sequence: TGTGCCAGCTCACCACCGGCCAGGGGGAATGAAAAACTGTTTTTT. The rearrangement links TRBV18 to TRBJ1-4; 7 bases fit TRBD1. CDR3 length equals 15 residues. With 0 bases clipped from V and 5 bases from J, the junction kept 3 bases outside the gene matches. The V gene's germline CDR1 is KGHSH and CDR2 LQKENI.